A single sample is the source of the 31 T cell receptor beta chains below, sequenced in a study of blood T cell repertoires in COVID-19. TCRdb's table, derived via immunoSEQ multiplex PCR, lists solely in-frame clones and lacks some. In the table there are roughly 92,000 clones, around 90% of which are singletons. Sequencing was done on a sample of peripheral blood. These receptors originate from a woman of 80 years or more with acute or convalescent COVID-19.

This sequence joins TRBV9 and TRBJ1-2; D possibly corresponds to TRBD1 (5 bases). CDR1 is SGDLS and CDR2 is YYNGEE in the germline V gene. Trimming cost V 0 bases and J 4 bases, with 13 bases left between them. The CDR3 is made up of 15 amino acids. The CDR3 region has the DNA TGTGCCAGCAGCGTAGGTGGGGGGGGGAGCTATGGCTACACCTTC. As protein: CASSVGGGGSYGYTF.

This chain joins TRBV27 and TRBJ2-3; D may be TRBD2 (5 bases). The germline V gene encodes CDR1 MNHEY and CDR2 SMNVEV (reference sequence). The CDR3 spans 13 residues. Deletions cut 7 bases from V and 2 bases from J, with 10 bases between. The CDR3 DNA sequence: TGTGCCAGCATGAGGGTAAACACAGATACGCAGTATTTT. As protein: CASMRVNTDTQYF.

This chain links TRBV5-6 with TRBJ1-2; D might be TRBD1 (5 bases). In germline, CDR1 is SGHDT, CDR2 YYEEEE. Trimming removed 6 bases at V and 6 bases at J, with 12 bases between. The CDR3 totals 12 residues. CDR3 sequence (DNA): TGTGCCAGCATCAGGAGGGGCCATGGCTACACCTTC. Its protein product is CASIRRGHGYTF. Based on the CDR3 plus reference TRBV5-6 and TRBJ1-2, the full variable domain is DAGVTQSPTHLIKTRGQQVTLRCSPKSGHDTVSWYQQALGQGPQFIFQYYEEEERQRGNFPDRFSGHQFPNYSSELNVNALLLGDSALYLCASIRRGHGYTFGSGTRLTVV.

The chain carries TRBV7-9 and TRBJ2-5; the match to TRBD2 covers 14 bases. In germline, CDR1 is SEHNR, CDR2 FQNEAQ (reference sequence). Trimming at V came to 5 bases and at J to 2 bases, leaving 4 bases not matched to a gene. The CDR3 is made up of 16 amino acids. The CDR3 DNA reads TGTGCCAGCAGCACCCGGACTAGCGGGAGGCAAGAGACCCAGTACTTC. Its translation is CASSTRTSGRQETQYF.

This sequence joins TRBV5-4 and TRBJ1-1, with a weak D call TRBD1 (5 bases). There are 17 residues in the CDR3. V was pared by 2 bases and J by 1 base, with 18 bases between. Germline CDR1 SGHNT, CDR2 YYREEE (reference sequence). The CDR3 reads CASSFVGGVIRNTEAFF. CDR3 in DNA: TGTGCCAGCAGCTTTGTCGGAGGGGTCATTCGGAACACTGAAGCTTTCTTT.

The chain uses TRBV9 and TRBJ2-7, with 8 positions matching TRBD1. The CDR3 consists of 15 residues. Germline V gene sequence: CDR1 SGDLS, CDR2 YYNGEE. J lost 7 bases, V lost 0 bases, and 9 bases had no gene match. CDR3 nucleotide sequence: TGTGCCAGCAGCGTAGATGGCAGGGGGCGCAATGAGCAGTACTTC. Its protein product is CASSVDGRGRNEQYF.

The chain uses TRBV19 and TRBJ1-1, with D perhaps matching TRBD1 (5 bases). The germline V gene has CDR1 LNHDA and CDR2 SQIVND (reference sequence). The CDR3 totals 14 residues. V shed 5 bases and J shed 5 bases, with 15 bases lying between them. Here the CDR3 reads CASSLYGAGTEAFF. The CDR3 coding sequence is TGTGCCAGTAGTCTCTACGGGGCGGGGACTGAAGCTTTCTTT.

The J gene is TRBJ2-6, the V gene TRBV2; D call uncertain. Trimming left V 4 bases short and J 6 bases short, with 13 bases between. Germline V lookup: CDR1 SNHLY, CDR2 FYNNEI. The CDR3 loop spans 15 amino acids. CDR3 nucleotides: TGTGCCAGCAGTGCCCAGGCTCCCGAGGCCAACGTCCTGACTTTC. Translated, it gives CASSAQAPEANVLTF.

The chain uses TRBV6-5 and TRBJ2-3; D gene unclear. This CDR3 is 14 amino acids long. Deletions cut 5 bases from V and 0 bases from J, with 9 bases between. The germline gives CDR1 MNHEY, CDR2 SVGAGI. CDR3 DNA sequence: TGTGCCAGCAGTCCCTCCTATAGCACAGATACGCAGTATTTT. It specifies CASSPSYSTDTQYF.

The chain couples TRBV7-2 to TRBJ2-3; TRBD2 aligns across 11 bases. The CDR3 consists of 15 residues. Trimming removed 5 bases from V and 4 bases from J; junction bases left unmatched: 5. Germline CDR1 and CDR2: SGHTA and FQGNSA. The CDR3 bases are TGTGCCAGCAGCGTTAGCGGGGGGGCAGCAGATACGCAGTATTTT. This codes for CASSVSGGAADTQYF.

V and J are TRBV7-2 and TRBJ2-7; possibly TRBD2 for D (6 bases). V lost 5 bases and J lost 2, with 19 bases in between. The CDR3 totals 16 residues. Per the germline V gene, CDR1 is SGHTA and CDR2 is FQGNSA. CDR3 sequence reads: CASSPRGRGRAYEQYF. The CDR3 bases are TGTGCCAGCAGCCCGCGGGGTCGGGGCCGGGCCTACGAGCAGTACTTC.

Regarding this clone: At one end the junction does not follow the germline gene, possibly because of a read error. The chain employs TRBV3-1 (or the pseudogene TRBV3-2) and TRBJ2-2; 10 bases line up with TRBD2. Germline V gene sequence: CDR1 LGHDT, CDR2 YNNKEL (reference sequence). The CDR3 has 17 amino acids. Here the CDR3 DNA reads TGTGCCAGCAGCCAGTTTAGCGGGGGGCCGAAGACCGGGGAGCTGTTTTTT. It specifies CASSQFSGGPKTGELFF.

The CDR3 DNA reads TGTGCCAGCAGCCAAGGGGGGAACACTGAAGCTTTCTTT. It codes for CASSQGGNTEAFF. This chain connects TRBV25-1 to TRBJ1-1, with D maybe TRBD1 (6 bases). V lost 6 bases and J 1 base, leaving 9 bases between the germline ends. The CDR3 loop spans 13 amino acids. In germline, CDR1 is MGHDK, CDR2 SYGVNS.

CDR3 residues: CASSLGRVNQPQHF. The CDR3 nucleotides read TGTGCCAGCAGCTTGGGCAGGGTGAATCAGCCCCAGCATTTT. J is TRBJ1-5 and V is TRBV5-6, with D possibly matching TRBD1 (5 bases). The germline V and J ends were trimmed by 0 bases and 4 bases, with 8 bases remaining between them. This CDR3 has 14 residues. Per germline, CDR1 SGHDT and CDR2 YYEEEE.

The chain carries TRBV5-6 and TRBJ1-4; the D gene is possibly TRBD1 (5 bases). This CDR3 is 16 amino acids long. V was cut by 0 bases and J by 0 bases, with 9 bases left in between. CDR1 SGHDT and CDR2 YYEEEE come from the germline V gene. The CDR3 nucleotides read TGTGCCAGCAGCTTGGTTCGACAGCCAACTAATGAAAAACTGTTTTTT. It codes for CASSLVRQPTNEKLFF.

The chain couples TRBV5-6 to TRBJ2-1, with 9 bases identical to TRBD2. V dropped 4 bases and J dropped 7; count of bases not matched to a gene: 15. The CDR3 has 17 amino acids. CDR1 is SGHDT, CDR2 YYEEEE, per germline. CDR3 nucleotide sequence: TGTGCCAGCAGCCTCGCGGTAGATCTAGCGGGGTTAAATGAGCAGTTCTTC. It codes for CASSLAVDLAGLNEQFF.

The chain joins TRBV4-2 to TRBJ2-7, with 10 bases lining up with TRBD2. V dropped 0 bases and J dropped 4; count of bases not matched to a gene: 12. The CDR3 runs 18 residues. Germline V lookup: CDR1 LGHNA, CDR2 YNFKEQ. As DNA, the CDR3 is TGTGCCAGCAGCCAAGATACGGCTAGCGGGGGCCTAGGGTACGAGCAGTACTTC. This gives the protein CASSQDTASGGLGYEQYF.

The V and J genes are TRBV29-1 and TRBJ2-2; 8 bases map to TRBD2. Unmatched junction bases numbered 8, after V lost 7 bases and J lost 4 bases. CDR3 length: 14 residues. CDR1 and CDR2 from the germline V gene are SQVTM and ANQGSEA. CDR3 region: CSATPGTSTGELFF. The CDR3 DNA reads as TGCAGCGCCACTCCGGGGACTAGCACCGGGGAGCTGTTTTTT.

The V gene is TRBV7-9, the J gene TRBJ2-1; 9 bases align to TRBD2. Trimming removed 2 bases from V and 7 bases from J; junction bases left unmatched: 3. CDR1 and CDR2 (germline): SEHNR, FQNEAQ (reference sequence). The CDR3 consists of 14 residues. Here the CDR3 reads CASSLIAGVNEQFF. The CDR3 bases are TGTGCCAGCAGCTTAATAGCGGGGGTGAATGAGCAGTTCTTC. Full variable domain (rest looked up from reference TRBV7-9 and TRBJ2-1): DTGVSQNPRHKITKRGQNVTFRCDPISEHNRLYWYRQTLGQGPEFLTYFQNEAQLEKSRLLSDRFSAERPKGSFSTLEIQRTEQGDSAMYLCASSLIAGVNEQFFGPGTRLTVL.

The chain carries TRBV6-6 and TRBJ1-1, with D hard to call. The length of the CDR3 is 14 residues. The V end was cut by 4 bases, the J end by 1 base, with 10 bases between. Germline V gene data show CDR1 as MNHNY and CDR2 as SVGAGI (reference sequence). CDR3 loop: CASSSSQENTEAFF. CDR3 coding DNA: TGTGCCAGCAGTTCGTCTCAGGAGAACACTGAAGCTTTCTTT.

The chain has TRBV3-1 (or the pseudogene TRBV3-2) and TRBJ1-3; D might be TRBD1 (6 bases). Per germline, CDR1 LGHDT and CDR2 YNNKEL (reference sequence). Trimming stripped 0 bases from V and 1 base from J, with 19 bases between. The CDR3 spans 19 residues. The CDR3 DNA sequence: TGTGCCAGCAGCCAAGATGAGGGGGTTTTGGGTCATTCTGGAAACACCATATATTTT. This translates into CASSQDEGVLGHSGNTIYF.

The V gene is TRBV30, the J gene TRBJ2-5; 7 bases align to TRBD2. V trimming: 1 base; J trimming: 5 bases; junction bases outside the gene matches: 4. This CDR3 comprises 13 residues. Germline CDR1 is GTSNPN and CDR2 is SVGIG (reference sequence). The CDR3 sequence: CAWSGPGRETQYF. As DNA, the CDR3 is TGTGCCTGGAGTGGGCCCGGGAGGGAGACCCAGTACTTC.

The gene calls are TRBV12-5 and TRBJ1-4, with TRBD1 identical over 12 bases. The CDR3 covers 15 residues. Germline trimming cut 5 bases from V and 8 bases from J; bases unmatched to any gene: 6. Germline-derived CDR1 and CDR2 are LGHNT and FRNRAP. The CDR3 coding sequence is TGTGCTAGTGGTGGGGGACAGGGGGCTCAAGAAAAACTGTTTTTT. The encoded protein is CASGGGQGAQEKLFF. Full variable domain (missing parts from reference TRBV12-5 and TRBJ1-4): DARVTQTPRHKVTEMGQEVTMRCQPILGHNTVFWYRQTMMQGLELLAYFRNRAPLDDSGMPKDRFSAEMPDATLATLKIQPSEPRDSAVYFCASGGGQGAQEKLFFGSGTQLSVL.

The J gene is TRBJ1-2, the V gene TRBV10-3; no firm D call. This CDR3 has 12 residues. The V and J ends lost 6 bases and 2 bases respectively, with 7 bases between them. Germline V gene sequence: CDR1 ENHRY, CDR2 SYGVKD. CDR3 DNA: TGTGCCATCAGCACACAAAACTATGGCTACACCTTC. Its protein product is CAISTQNYGYTF.

The CDR3 region is CASSVALRDEQFF. In DNA form, the CDR3 reads TGTGCCAGCAGCGTGGCCCTGAGGGATGAGCAGTTCTTC. The chain has TRBV9 and TRBJ2-1, with a weak D call TRBD2 (5 bases). V lost 2 bases to trimming and J lost 8 bases, with 11 bases between them. CDR3 size: 13 residues. CDR1 is SGDLS and CDR2 is YYNGEE in the germline V gene.

The chain has TRBV5-1 and TRBJ1-1; possibly TRBD1 for D (6 bases). The CDR3 loop spans 21 amino acids. Deletions cut 4 bases from V and 1 base from J, with 32 bases between. The germline CDR1 and CDR2 sequences are SGHRS and YFSETQ. CDR3 residues: CASSLDGAKGDTPGWNTEAFF. The DNA of the CDR3 is TGCGCCAGCAGCCTTGATGGGGCTAAAGGGGACACCCCAGGCTGGAACACTGAAGCTTTCTTT.

V and J are TRBV6-2 or TRBV6-3 and TRBJ1-2; 8 positions agree with TRBD1. This CDR3 comprises 16 residues. J was trimmed by 5 bases and V by 7 bases; bases with no gene match: 15. The germline V gene has CDR1 MNHEY and CDR2 SVGEGT. CDR3 bases: TGTGCCAGCATCCCGTCAGGGGGCCGATCTGCTTATGGCTACACCTTC. It encodes CASIPSGGRSAYGYTF.

The V and J genes are TRBV18 and TRBJ2-3; TRBD1 might be the D (6 bases). Germline V gives CDR1 KGHSH, CDR2 LQKENI. V lost 4 bases and J lost 3, with 14 bases in between. The CDR3 runs to 15 residues. The CDR3 reads CASSQTNGQTDTQYF. In DNA, the CDR3 is TGTGCCAGCTCACAGACGAACGGACAGACAGATACGCAGTATTTT.

V and J are TRBV6-5 and TRBJ2-7; 11 bases align to TRBD2. The CDR3 spans 13 residues. The junction had 2 bases not matched to a gene; V was cut back by 8 bases and J by 2 bases. Per the germline V gene, CDR1 is MNHEY and CDR2 is SVGAGI. In DNA, the CDR3 is TGTGCCAGCGGGACTAGCGGTCCCTACGAGCAGTACTTC. Translating gives CASGTSGPYEQYF.

The J gene is TRBJ2-5, the V gene TRBV2; D may be TRBD1 (6 bases). The germline V gene encodes CDR1 SNHLY and CDR2 FYNNEI. The V end was cut by 6 bases, the J end by 0 bases, with 14 bases between. The CDR3 length is 15 residues. The CDR3 is CASSREPGDQETQYF. CDR3 in DNA: TGTGCCAGCAGCAGAGAACCAGGGGACCAAGAGACCCAGTACTTC.

J is TRBJ2-5 and V is TRBV19, with TRBD2 matching over 8 bases. The CDR3 totals 14 residues. Germline V gives CDR1 LNHDA, CDR2 SQIVND (reference sequence). With 7 bases clipped from V and 2 bases from J, the junction kept 6 bases outside the gene matches. CDR3 amino acids: CASNGGRSQETQYF. The CDR3 nucleotides are TGTGCCAGTAATGGCGGGAGGTCTCAAGAGACCCAGTACTTC.